The next 10 T cell receptor beta chains were all read from a single sample in a study of blood T cell repertoires in COVID-19. The protocol was immunoSEQ multiplex PCR, while the TCRdb copy is restricted to in-frame clones and leaves out a portion. The sample yields around 150,000 clones, 86% seen once. The sample was peripheral blood. These receptors all stem from a man aged 65 to 79 with acute or convalescent COVID-19.

The chain couples TRBV18 to TRBJ1-1, with 7 positions matching TRBD1. Unmatched junction bases numbered 5, after V lost 4 bases and J lost 3 bases. This CDR3 is 14 amino acids long. CDR1 and CDR2 (germline): KGHSH, LQKENI. CDR3 amino acids: CASSLGTVYTEAFF. The DNA for the CDR3 is TGTGCCAGCTCACTTGGGACAGTTTACACTGAAGCTTTCTTT.

The chain recombines TRBV29-1 with TRBJ2-3; TRBD2 matches at 10 bases. Germline V gene sequence: CDR1 SQVTM, CDR2 ANQGSEA. The V gene end was trimmed by 5 bases and the J gene end by 2 bases; junction bases not matched to a gene: 4. CDR3 size: 14 residues. This CDR3 reads CSVFTSGNTDTQYF. CDR3 in DNA: TGCAGCGTTTTTACTAGCGGGAACACAGATACGCAGTATTTT.

The CDR3: CASSWTGNNEQFF. For the CDR3, the DNA is TGTGCCAGCAGCTGGACAGGCAACAATGAGCAGTTCTTC. This rearrangement joins TRBV3-1 (or the pseudogene TRBV3-2) to TRBJ2-1; 7 bases fit TRBD1. This CDR3 spans 13 amino acids. Unmatched junction bases numbered 3, after V lost 5 bases and J lost 5 bases. Germline-derived CDR1 and CDR2 are LGHDT and YNNKEL (reference sequence).

This clone has a handful of counts. CDR3 in amino acids: CASSLSQGDQPQHF. CDR3 DNA sequence: TGTGCCAGCAGCTTGAGTCAGGGCGACCAGCCCCAGCATTTT. This chain links TRBV7-2 with TRBJ1-5; D is perhaps TRBD1 (5 bases). The germline V gene has CDR1 SGHTA and CDR2 FQGNSA. The CDR3 is 14 residues long. Trimming took 3 bases from V and 7 from J, leaving 13 bases between them.

CDR3 nucleotides: TGTGCCACCAGCAGAGATTTGGTGGGAAGGGGCTATCCAACTAATGAAAAACTGTTTTTT. It encodes CATSRDLVGRGYPTNEKLFF. The V and J genes are TRBV15 and TRBJ1-4; D might be TRBD1 (5 bases). The ends were cut back, 0 bases at V and 0 bases at J, with 20 bases in the middle. Per germline, CDR1 LNHNV and CDR2 YYDKDF (reference sequence). The CDR3 loop spans 20 amino acids.

The chain couples TRBV29-1 to TRBJ2-3; D remains ambiguous. Trimming took 7 bases from V and 1 from J, leaving 18 bases between them. Germline V lookup: CDR1 SQVTM, CDR2 ANQGSEA. The CDR3 extends over 15 amino acids. The CDR3 is CSAKQPHTGTDTQYF. DNA for the CDR3: TGCAGCGCTAAACAACCTCATACAGGCACAGATACGCAGTATTTT.

The V and J genes are TRBV18 and TRBJ2-1, with D perhaps TRBD2 (6 bases). V lost 0 bases to trimming and J lost 4 bases, with 10 bases between them. Per the germline V gene, CDR1 is KGHSH and CDR2 is LQKENI. The CDR3 contains 15 residues. Written as DNA, the CDR3 is TGTGCCAGCTCACCACCTGGCGGGGTATACAATGAGCAGTTCTTC. It specifies CASSPPGGVYNEQFF.

The chain joins TRBV7-3 to TRBJ2-1; TRBD1 matches 11 bases. The CDR3 extends over 19 amino acids. V was pared by 5 bases and J by 0 bases, with 12 bases of the junction left unmatched. Germline assignment: CDR1 SGHTA and CDR2 FQGTGA. The CDR3 region is CASSLDRGRLAGSYNEQFF. Here the CDR3 DNA reads TGTGCCAGCAGCCTGGACAGGGGGCGCCTAGCGGGCTCCTACAATGAGCAGTTCTTC.

The gene calls are TRBV24-1 and TRBJ2-2; TRBD1 is a possible D gene (6 bases). V was pared by 4 bases and J by 0 bases, with 14 bases between. The CDR3 loop spans 17 amino acids. In germline, CDR1 is KGHDR, CDR2 SFDVKD. CDR3 nucleotides: TGTGCCACCAGTGACGCAACCGGGACACCGAACACCGGGGAGCTGTTTTTT. This gives the protein CATSDATGTPNTGELFF.

The V gene is TRBV5-1, the J gene TRBJ1-2; D perhaps matches TRBD1 (5 bases). From germline, CDR1 is SGHRS and CDR2 YFSETQ. This CDR3 has 14 residues. Trimming pared 0 bases from V and 6 bases from J, leaving 12 bases between. The CDR3, as DNA: TGCGCCAGCAGCTTGGTTCAGGAGGGGCATGGCTACACCTTC. This codes for CASSLVQEGHGYTF.